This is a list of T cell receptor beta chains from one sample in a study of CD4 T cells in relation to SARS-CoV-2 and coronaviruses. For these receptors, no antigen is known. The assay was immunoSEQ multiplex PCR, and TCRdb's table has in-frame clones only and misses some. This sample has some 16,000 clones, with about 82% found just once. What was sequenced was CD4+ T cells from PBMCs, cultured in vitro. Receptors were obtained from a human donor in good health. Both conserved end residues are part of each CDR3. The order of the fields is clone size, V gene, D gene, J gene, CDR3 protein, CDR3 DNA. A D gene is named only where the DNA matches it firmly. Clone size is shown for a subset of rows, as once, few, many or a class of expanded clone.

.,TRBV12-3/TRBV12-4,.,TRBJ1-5,CASRKQDQPQHF,TGTGCCAGCAGGAAACAGGATCAGCCCCAGCATTTT
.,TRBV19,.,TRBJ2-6,CASSRMTDSGANVLTF,TGTGCCAGTAGTAGAATGACAGACTCTGGGGCCAACGTCCTGACTTTC
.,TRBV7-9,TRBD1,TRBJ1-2,CASSLMDLLGGLSYTF,TGTGCCAGCAGCTTAATGGATTTATTAGGGGGCCTTAGCTACACCTTC
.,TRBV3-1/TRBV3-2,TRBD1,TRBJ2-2,CASSEGAPGELFF,TGTGCCAGCAGCGAGGGGGCCCCCGGGGAGCTGTTTTTT
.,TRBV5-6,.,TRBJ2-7,CASTRGIGDEQYF,TGTGCCAGCACTCGGGGGATAGGTGACGAGCAGTACTTC
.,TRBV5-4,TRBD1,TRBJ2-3,CASRRQGGPSTDTQYF,TGTGCCAGCAGGCGACAGGGGGGCCCGAGCACAGATACGCAGTATTTT
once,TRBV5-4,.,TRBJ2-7,CASSLGGVGRYEQYF,TGTGCCAGCAGCTTGGGCGGGGTGGGGCGATACGAGCAGTACTTC
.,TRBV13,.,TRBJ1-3,CASSQNGGRINSGNTIYF,TGTGCCAGCAGCCAAAACGGGGGCCGAATAAACTCTGGAAACACCATATATTTT
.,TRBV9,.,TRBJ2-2,CASSVARGINTGELFF,TGTGCCAGCAGCGTAGCTAGAGGGATAAACACCGGGGAGCTGTTTTTT
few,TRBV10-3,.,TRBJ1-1,CAINSYLVWGPGTEAFF,TGTGCCATCAATTCGTATTTGGTTTGGGGGCCAGGAACTGAAGCTTTCTTT
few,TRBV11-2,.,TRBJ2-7,CASSLGPGLNYEQYF,TGTGCCAGCAGCTTAGGACCGGGATTAAACTACGAGCAGTACTTC
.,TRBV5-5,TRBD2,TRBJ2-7,CASSPVWGGLALYEQYF,TGTGCCAGCAGTCCGGTCTGGGGAGGGCTCGCTCTGTACGAGCAGTACTTC
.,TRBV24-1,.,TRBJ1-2,CATSDHPKDGYTF,TGTGCCACCAGTGACCACCCCAAGGACGGCTACACCTTC
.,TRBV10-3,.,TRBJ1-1,CAISGASGGANTEAFF,TGTGCCATCAGCGGGGCCTCCGGGGGCGCGAACACTGAAGCTTTCTTT
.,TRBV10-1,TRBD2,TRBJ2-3,CASSPGGPGDTQYF,TGCGCCAGCAGTCCGGGAGGGCCTGGAGATACGCAGTATTTT
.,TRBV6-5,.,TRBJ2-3,CASSYGGGIDTQYF,TGTGCCAGCAGTTATGGTGGGGGCATAGATACGCAGTATTTT
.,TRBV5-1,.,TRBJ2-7,CASSPALAADYEQYF,TGCGCCAGCAGCCCTGCTTTAGCGGCGGACTACGAGCAGTACTTC
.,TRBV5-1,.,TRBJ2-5,CASTREDRETQYF,TGCGCCAGCACTAGAGAGGATCGAGAGACCCAGTACTTC
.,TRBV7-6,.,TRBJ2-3,CASSLEPAQGGTDTQYF,TGTGCCAGCAGCTTAGAGCCGGCGCAGGGAGGTACAGATACGCAGTATTTT
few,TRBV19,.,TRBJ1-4,CASRRTGPSHEKLFF,TGTGCCAGCAGAAGAACCGGGCCTTCCCATGAAAAACTGTTTTTT
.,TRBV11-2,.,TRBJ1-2,CASSSGTIYGYTF,TGTGCCAGCAGCTCCGGGACAATCTATGGCTACACCTTC
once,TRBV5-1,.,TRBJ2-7,CASSLEQTYEQYF,TGCGCCAGCAGCTTGGAACAGACCTACGAGCAGTACTTC
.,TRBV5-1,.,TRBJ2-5,CASSLDSRETQYF,TGCGCCAGCAGCTTGGATTCACGAGAGACCCAGTACTTC
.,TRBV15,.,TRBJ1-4,CATSRGEGAGEKLFF,TGTGCCACCAGCAGAGGCGAAGGGGCAGGGGAAAAACTGTTTTTT
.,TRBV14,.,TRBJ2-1,CASSQVDLNEQFF,TGTGCCAGCAGCCAAGTCGATCTGAATGAGCAGTTCTTC
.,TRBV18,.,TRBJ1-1,CASSPLVGLNTEAFF,TGTGCCAGCTCACCCCTCGTAGGACTAAACACTGAAGCTTTCTTT